One sample yielded the 26 T cell receptor beta chains listed below, sequenced in a study of neurological immune-mediated disorders. TCRdb analysed the 5' RACE reads with MiXCR anew, one entry per CDR3 protein. The sample has 80,000 or so distinct CDR3 sequences, approximately 9.4% seen once; the top ten hold 1.5% to 2%. The sequenced sample consisted of PBMCs. These receptors were collected from a man between 50 and 59 years old in good health.

V and J are TRBV5-1 and TRBJ1-2; D is uncertain. Germline V lookup: CDR1 SGHRS, CDR2 YFSETQ. The CDR3 extends over 15 amino acids. V shed 0 bases and J shed 2 bases, with 11 bases lying between them. CDR3 nucleotides: TGCGCCAGCAGCTTGGCGCAGGTTAGGAACTATGGCTACACCTTC. Translating gives CASSLAQVRNYGYTF.

The table lists this clonotype with many counts. CDR3 DNA sequence: TGCGCCAGCAGCTTGGGAGACCCCAGCACAGATACGCAGTATTTT. Its translation is CASSLGDPSTDTQYF. The chain employs TRBV5-1 and TRBJ2-3; D is unclear. With 0 bases removed from V and 0 bases from J, the gap between germline ends came to 8 bases. CDR1 and CDR2 (germline): SGHRS, YFSETQ. The CDR3 sequence is 15 residues long.

This clonotype was detected ten times or more. The V call is TRBV7-2, the J call TRBJ1-5, with D unclear. Germline assignment: CDR1 SGHTA and CDR2 FQGNSA. V was clipped by 5 bases and J by 3 bases, with 14 bases between them. The CDR3 runs to 15 residues. The CDR3 coding sequence is TGTGCCAGCAGCAGGGTGGCAGGAAACAATCAGCCCCAGCATTTT. Amino acid sequence: CASSRVAGNNQPQHF.

This clonotype was observed many times. This chain links TRBV7-2 with TRBJ1-1, with 7 bases fitting TRBD1. V lost 4 bases to trimming and J lost 6 bases; unmatched junction nucleotides: 2. Germline V gives CDR1 SGHTA, CDR2 FQGNSA. The CDR3 has 12 residues. In DNA form, the CDR3 reads TGTGCCAGCAGCTCGGGACAGCCTGAAGCTTTCTTT. Amino acid sequence: CASSSGQPEAFF.

This clonotype was detected many times. This rearrangement joins TRBV7-8 to TRBJ1-1; 8 positions agree with TRBD1. The length of the CDR3 is 15 residues. V lost 5 bases, J lost 3 bases, and 8 bases stayed unmatched. CDR1 and CDR2 from the germline V gene are SGHVS and FQNEAQ. As DNA, the CDR3 is TGTGCCAGCAGCGTCAGGGGGCTTGTATACACTGAAGCTTTCTTT. Translation: CASSVRGLVYTEAFF.

The chain recombines TRBV6-1 with TRBJ2-7; a possible D gene is TRBD2 (6 bases). CDR3 length equals 14 residues. V was shortened by 4 bases and J by 4 bases, with 14 bases between the two germline ends. Germline V gene lookup returns CDR1 MNHNS and CDR2 SASEGT. CDR3 in amino acids: CASSVRRDGYEQYF. The CDR3 DNA reads as TGTGCCAGCAGTGTCAGGAGGGATGGGTACGAGCAGTACTTC.

This clonotype has at least ten counts. The CDR3 reads CASSRTSGKETQYF. DNA for the CDR3: TGTGCCAGCAGCCGGACTAGCGGGAAAGAGACCCAGTACTTC. This chain joins TRBV7-2 and TRBJ2-5, with 12 bases lining up with TRBD2. Trimming took 5 bases from V and 3 from J; bases not matched to a gene: 1. CDR3 length: 14 residues. Germline V lookup: CDR1 SGHTA, CDR2 FQGNSA.

This clonotype was counted at least ten times. V usage is TRBV7-9 and J usage is TRBJ1-6; D not resolved. CDR3 length: 14 amino acids. The V gene's germline CDR1 is SEHNR and CDR2 FQNEAQ (reference sequence). The V end lost 3 bases, the J end lost 9 bases, and 12 bases lay between the germline ends. The CDR3 coding sequence is TGTGCCAGCAGCTTCTCGGGGAGCAGTTCACCCCTCCACTTT. It yields the protein CASSFSGSSSPLHF.

This clonotype occurred many times. The chain couples TRBV9 to TRBJ2-7, with a tentative D call TRBD2 (6 bases). This CDR3 has 13 residues. The germline gives CDR1 SGDLS, CDR2 YYNGEE. The V end was cut by 4 bases, the J end by 3 bases, with 11 bases between. The CDR3 loop reads CASSPRRVYEQYF. CDR3 nucleotide sequence: TGTGCCAGCAGCCCAAGGAGGGTCTACGAGCAGTACTTC.

Comment on this clonotype: Its ends do not fully match the called genes, so a read error is possible. This chain uses TRBV5-5 with TRBJ1-6, with D possibly TRBD1 on 6 matching bases. The CDR3 totals 15 residues. Germline V gene lookup returns CDR1 SGHKS and CDR2 YYEKEE (reference sequence). CDR3 residues: CASSPQGNYNSPLYF. In DNA, the CDR3 is TGTGCCAGCAGCCCGCAGGGGAACTATAATTCACCACTCTACTTT.

For this clonotype: Since a much larger clone is just one base distant, this may be a read error. The chain joins TRBV5-1 to TRBJ2-2, with 8 bases fitting TRBD2. The CDR3 loop spans 15 amino acids. With 5 bases clipped from V and 2 bases from J, the junction kept 5 bases outside the gene matches. Germline CDR1 SGHRS, CDR2 YFSETQ. The CDR3 DNA reads TGCGCCAGCAGTCCGACTAGCGATAACACCGGGGAGCTGTTTTTT. Translation gives CASSPTSDNTGELFF.

This clonotype was picked up many times. CDR3 region: CASSSGLAGNTGELFF. As DNA, the CDR3 is TGTGCCAGCAGCTCCGGACTAGCGGGGAACACCGGGGAGCTGTTTTTT. V gene TRBV7-2 combines with J gene TRBJ2-2; 11 bases agree with TRBD2. Germline V gene lookup returns CDR1 SGHTA and CDR2 FQGNSA. CDR3 size: 16 residues. J lost 1 base, V lost 4 bases, and 2 bases had no gene match.

The chain uses TRBV5-1 and TRBJ2-7; D call uncertain. Trimming stripped 1 base from V and 3 bases from J, with 14 bases between. The CDR3 covers 15 residues. Germline V gives CDR1 SGHRS, CDR2 YFSETQ. The CDR3 DNA reads as TGCGCCAGCAGCTTGAGTCCAGCAAGATACTACGAGCAGTACTTC. Amino acids: CASSLSPARYYEQYF.

This clonotype was seen ten or more times. The chain is built from TRBV27 and TRBJ2-1; TRBD1 agrees at 8 bases. Germline-derived CDR1 and CDR2 are MNHEY and SMNVEV (reference sequence). The CDR3 consists of 14 residues. Trimming at V came to 3 bases and at J to 7 bases, leaving 5 bases not matched to a gene. CDR3 protein: CASSFFGQGNEQFF. As DNA, the CDR3 is TGTGCCAGCAGTTTCTTCGGACAGGGTAATGAGCAGTTCTTC.

In this sample, this clonotype turned up many times. V usage is TRBV28 and J usage is TRBJ2-2; 8 positions match TRBD1. The CDR3 consists of 16 residues. With 1 base clipped from V and 1 base from J, the junction kept 2 bases outside the gene matches. Germline V gene sequence: CDR1 MDHEN, CDR2 SYDVKM. CDR3 loop: CASSLSDRGNTGELFF. In DNA, the CDR3 is TGTGCCAGCAGTTTATCTGACAGGGGGAACACCGGGGAGCTGTTTTTT.

This clonotype occurred many times. This chain links TRBV10-1 with TRBJ2-3; D not certain. CDR1 is WNHNN, CDR2 SYGVQD, per germline (reference sequence). This CDR3 has 14 amino acids. Trimming took 3 bases from V and 1 from J, leaving 8 bases between them. The DNA of the CDR3 is TGCGCCAGCAGTGATCTTCTGGGCACAGATACGCAGTATTTT. This translates into CASSDLLGTDTQYF.

There are many counts of this clonotype. This sequence joins TRBV6-2 or TRBV6-3 and TRBJ2-2; tentative D call: TRBD2 (5 bases). The CDR3 is made up of 17 amino acids. V was cut by 0 bases and J by 7 bases, with 18 bases left in between. CDR1 MNHEY and CDR2 SVGEGT come from the germline V gene. CDR3: CASSYSSSRGFRGELFF. The CDR3 DNA reads as TGTGCCAGCAGTTACTCCTCCTCTCGAGGGTTCCGCGGGGAGCTGTTTTTT.

This clonotype has more than one count but fewer than ten. The V gene is TRBV3-1, the J gene TRBJ2-5, with TRBD2 matching over 9 bases. Trimming removed 0 bases from V and 4 bases from J; junction bases left unmatched: 9. CDR1 LGHDT and CDR2 YNNKEL come from the germline V gene (reference sequence). The CDR3 is 17 amino acids. CDR3 loop: CASSQDLGSGRAETQYF. The CDR3 coding sequence is TGTGCCAGCAGCCAAGATCTGGGTAGCGGGAGAGCAGAGACCCAGTACTTC.

In its sample, this clonotype was seen many times. The V call is TRBV5-1, the J call TRBJ2-2; tentatively, D is TRBD2 (5 bases). Germline loops: CDR1 SGHRS, CDR2 YFSETQ. The CDR3 runs 15 residues. The ends were cut back, 7 bases at V and 2 bases at J, with 15 bases in the middle. CDR3 in DNA: TGCGCCAGCTTTACGGACTCCTTAAACACCGGGGAGCTGTTTTTT. It is translated as CASFTDSLNTGELFF.

This clonotype was observed many times. In DNA, the CDR3 is TGCGCCAGCAGCCAAGGTAGCGGGAGCGAGCAGTACTTC. Translating gives CASSQGSGSEQYF. The chain recombines TRBV5-1 with TRBJ2-7, with 9 nucleotides matching TRBD2. Looked up from germline, CDR1 is SGHRS and CDR2 is YFSETQ. The length of the CDR3 is 13 residues. The ends lost 4 bases at V and 6 bases at J; junction bases unmatched: 5.

This clonotype was detected many times. The rearrangement links TRBV3-1 to TRBJ2-7; 9 positions match TRBD2. The V and J ends lost 5 bases and 2 bases, in that order; junction bases with no gene match: 7. Germline V gives CDR1 LGHDT, CDR2 YNNKEL (reference sequence). The CDR3 is 15 residues long. CDR3 in amino acids: CASSGRTSATYEQYF. The CDR3 coding sequence is TGTGCCAGCAGCGGTCGGACTAGCGCGACCTACGAGCAGTACTTC.

This chain links TRBV6-5 with TRBJ1-2; D is possibly TRBD1 (5 bases). The germline gives CDR1 MNHEY, CDR2 SVGAGI. The CDR3 extends over 15 amino acids. V was trimmed by 6 bases and J by 2 bases, leaving 16 bases between them. The CDR3 DNA reads TGTGCCAGCAGCTCATTCAGGGTGGGCAACTATGGCTACACCTTC. Its translation: CASSSFRVGNYGYTF.

This clonotype showed up many times. The chain links TRBV20-1 to TRBJ2-7; 9 positions agree with TRBD2. This CDR3 has 13 residues. Germline CDR1 DFQATT, CDR2 SNEGSKA (reference sequence). Trimming at V came to 4 bases and at J to 3 bases, leaving 4 bases not matched to a gene. CDR3 nucleotides: TGCAGTGCTATGCGGGGGGGCGGCTACGAGCAGTACTTC. Its protein is CSAMRGGGYEQYF.

This clonotype was picked up many times. The gene calls are TRBV20-1 and TRBJ2-1; 10 nucleotides agree with TRBD2. Germline V gives CDR1 DFQATT, CDR2 SNEGSKA (reference sequence). V was clipped by 1 base and J by 4 bases; unmatched bases: 4. The CDR3 is 15 amino acids. This CDR3 is CSARVLAGHYNEQFF. The CDR3 DNA sequence: TGCAGTGCTAGAGTACTAGCGGGGCATTACAATGAGCAGTTCTTC.

The chain combines TRBV20-1 with TRBJ1-5; D gene ambiguous. The V gene lost 2 bases and the J gene lost 4 bases, with 15 bases spanning the gap. Germline V gene data show CDR1 as DFQATT and CDR2 as SNEGSKA (reference sequence). The CDR3 sequence is 15 residues long. The CDR3 sequence is CSARPPGSRNQPQHF. The CDR3 DNA is TGCAGTGCTAGACCCCCGGGCAGCCGAAATCAGCCCCAGCATTTT.

This clonotype has at least ten counts. J is TRBJ2-4 and V is TRBV7-9; D is unresolved. There are 13 residues in the CDR3. The V gene lost 11 bases and the J gene lost 6 bases, with 17 bases spanning the gap. Germline V CDR1 and CDR2: SEHNR, FQNEAQ (reference sequence). DNA of the CDR3: TGTGCCTCACAAGCCCAGGAACGAAACATTCAGTACTTC. This sequence encodes CASQAQERNIQYF.